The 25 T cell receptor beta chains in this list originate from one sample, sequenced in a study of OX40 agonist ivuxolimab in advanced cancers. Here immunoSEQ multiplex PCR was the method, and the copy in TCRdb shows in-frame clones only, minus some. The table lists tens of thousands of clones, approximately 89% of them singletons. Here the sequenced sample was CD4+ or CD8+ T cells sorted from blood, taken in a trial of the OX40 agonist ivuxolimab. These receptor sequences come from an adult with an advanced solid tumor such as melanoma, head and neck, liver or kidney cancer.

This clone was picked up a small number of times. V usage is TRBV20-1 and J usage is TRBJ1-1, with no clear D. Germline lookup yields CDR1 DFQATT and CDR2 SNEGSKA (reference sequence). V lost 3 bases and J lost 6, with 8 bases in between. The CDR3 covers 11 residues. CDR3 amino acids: CSASKGAEAFF. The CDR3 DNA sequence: TGCAGTGCTAGTAAGGGAGCTGAAGCTTTCTTT.

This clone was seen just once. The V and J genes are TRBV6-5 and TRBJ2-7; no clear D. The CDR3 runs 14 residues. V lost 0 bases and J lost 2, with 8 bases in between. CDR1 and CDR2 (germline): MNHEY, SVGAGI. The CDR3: CASSYSRSAYEQYF. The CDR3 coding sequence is TGTGCCAGCAGTTACTCGAGATCAGCCTACGAGCAGTACTTC.

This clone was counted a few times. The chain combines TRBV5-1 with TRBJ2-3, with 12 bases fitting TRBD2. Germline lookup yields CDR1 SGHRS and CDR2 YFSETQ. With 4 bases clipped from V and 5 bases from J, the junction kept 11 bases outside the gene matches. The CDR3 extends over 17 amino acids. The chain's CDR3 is CASSVGLAGTSVDTQYF. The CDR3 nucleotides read TGCGCCAGCAGCGTTGGACTAGCGGGAACGAGCGTAGATACGCAGTATTTT.

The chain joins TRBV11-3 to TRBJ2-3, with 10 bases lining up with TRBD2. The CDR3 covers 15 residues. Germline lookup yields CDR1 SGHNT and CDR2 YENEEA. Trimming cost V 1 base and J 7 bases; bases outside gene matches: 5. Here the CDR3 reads CASSLGKLAGNTQYF. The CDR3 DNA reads TGTGCCAGCAGCTTAGGAAAACTAGCGGGAAATACGCAGTATTTT.

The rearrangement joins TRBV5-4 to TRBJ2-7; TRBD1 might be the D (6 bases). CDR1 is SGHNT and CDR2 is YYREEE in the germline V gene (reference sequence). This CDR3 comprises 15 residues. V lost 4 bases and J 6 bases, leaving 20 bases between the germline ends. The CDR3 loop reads CASSPVVGDIGEQYF. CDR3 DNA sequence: TGTGCCAGCAGCCCAGTCGTCGGGGACATCGGCGAGCAGTACTTC.

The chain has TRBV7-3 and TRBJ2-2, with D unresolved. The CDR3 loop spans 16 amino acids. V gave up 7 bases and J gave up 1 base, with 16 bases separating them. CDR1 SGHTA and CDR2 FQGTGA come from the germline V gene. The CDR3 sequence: CASTNPTTLNTGELFF. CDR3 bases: TGTGCCAGCACCAATCCAACGACTTTGAACACCGGGGAGCTGTTTTTT.

CDR3 region: CASSPHLGGFSEQYF. The DNA of the CDR3 is TGTGCCAGCAGCCCCCACCTCGGAGGCTTCTCCGAGCAGTACTTC. The V and J genes are TRBV9 and TRBJ2-7, with D possibly TRBD2 on 5 matching bases. The V gene lost 4 bases and the J gene lost 6 bases, with 20 bases spanning the gap. The CDR3 extends over 15 amino acids. CDR1 and CDR2 from the germline V gene are SGDLS and YYNGEE.

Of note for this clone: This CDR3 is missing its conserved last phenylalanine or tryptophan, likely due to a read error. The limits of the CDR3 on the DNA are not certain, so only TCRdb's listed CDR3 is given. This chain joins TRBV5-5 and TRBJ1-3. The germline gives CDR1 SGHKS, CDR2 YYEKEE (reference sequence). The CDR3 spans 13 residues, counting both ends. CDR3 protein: CASSLAGGTRALL.

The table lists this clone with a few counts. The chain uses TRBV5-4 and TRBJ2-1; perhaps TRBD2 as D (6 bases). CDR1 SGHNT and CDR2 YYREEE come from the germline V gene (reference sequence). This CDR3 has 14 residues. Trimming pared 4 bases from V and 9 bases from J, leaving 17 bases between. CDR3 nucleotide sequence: TGTGCCAGCAGCCAGGGAGGTAAGGTGGGTGAGCAGTTCTTC. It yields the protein CASSQGGKVGEQFF.

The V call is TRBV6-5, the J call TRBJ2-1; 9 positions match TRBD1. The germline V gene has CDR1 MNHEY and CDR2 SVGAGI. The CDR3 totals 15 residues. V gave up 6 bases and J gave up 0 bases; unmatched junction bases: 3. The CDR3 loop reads CASRETGGSYNEQFF. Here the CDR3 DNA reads TGTGCCAGCAGAGAGACAGGGGGCTCCTACAATGAGCAGTTCTTC.

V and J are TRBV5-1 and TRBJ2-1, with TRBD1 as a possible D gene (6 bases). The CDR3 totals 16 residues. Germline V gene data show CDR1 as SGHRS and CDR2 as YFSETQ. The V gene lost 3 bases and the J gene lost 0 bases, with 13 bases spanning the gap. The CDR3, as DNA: TGCGCCAGCAGCTGGGGGCCTCAGAGCTCCTACAATGAGCAGTTCTTC. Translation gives CASSWGPQSSYNEQFF.

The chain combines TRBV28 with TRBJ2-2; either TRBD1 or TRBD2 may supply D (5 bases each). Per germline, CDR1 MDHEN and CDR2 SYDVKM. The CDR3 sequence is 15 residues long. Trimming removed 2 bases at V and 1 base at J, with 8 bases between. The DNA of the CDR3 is TGTGCCAGCAGTTTACGGGACCAGAACACCGGGGAGCTGTTTTTT. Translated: CASSLRDQNTGELFF.

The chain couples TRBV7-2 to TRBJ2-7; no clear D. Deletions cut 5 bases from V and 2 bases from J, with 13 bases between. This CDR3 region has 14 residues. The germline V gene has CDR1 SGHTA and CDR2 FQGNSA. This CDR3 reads CASSLLVGAYEQYF. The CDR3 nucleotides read TGTGCCAGCAGCCTCCTCGTTGGGGCCTACGAGCAGTACTTC.

CDR3 sequence (DNA): TGTGCCAGCAGCTTAGATGGGGGCACCACAGATACGCAGTATTTT. Amino acid sequence: CASSLDGGTTDTQYF. The gene calls are TRBV11-3 and TRBJ2-3; perhaps TRBD1 as D (6 bases). The CDR3 is 15 amino acids. V lost 0 bases and J 2 bases, leaving 9 bases between the germline ends. Germline CDR1 is SGHNT and CDR2 is YENEEA.

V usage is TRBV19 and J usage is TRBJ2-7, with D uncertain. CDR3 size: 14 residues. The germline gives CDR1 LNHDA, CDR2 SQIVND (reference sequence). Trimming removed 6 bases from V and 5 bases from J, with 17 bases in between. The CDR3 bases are TGTGCCAGTAGCTTGACACGAGGTCTCGACGAGCAGTACTTC. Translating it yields CASSLTRGLDEQYF.

CDR3 amino acids: CASSIAGANYGYTF. In nucleotides, the CDR3 is TGTGCCAGTAGTATCGCAGGAGCTAACTATGGCTACACCTTC. V is TRBV19 and J is TRBJ1-2; D ambiguous. The CDR3 has 14 residues. V was trimmed by 3 bases and J by 0 bases, leaving 8 bases between them. Germline values: CDR1 LNHDA, CDR2 SQIVND (reference sequence).

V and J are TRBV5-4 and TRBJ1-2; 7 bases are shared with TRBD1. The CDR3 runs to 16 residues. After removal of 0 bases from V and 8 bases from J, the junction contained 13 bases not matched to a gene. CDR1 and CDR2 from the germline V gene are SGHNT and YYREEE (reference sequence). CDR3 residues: CASSLAYDRVKGGYTF. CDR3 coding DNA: TGTGCCAGCAGCTTGGCGTACGACAGGGTAAAGGGGGGCTACACCTTC.

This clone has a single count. The CDR3 here is CASSLAGGHTDTQYF. In DNA form, the CDR3 reads TGTGCCAGCAGTCTAGCGGGGGGGCACACAGATACGCAGTATTTT. This sequence joins TRBV2 and TRBJ2-3; 12 positions agree with TRBD2. V lost 5 bases to trimming and J lost 2 bases; unmatched junction nucleotides: 2. This CDR3 region has 15 residues. Germline V CDR1 and CDR2: SNHLY, FYNNEI.

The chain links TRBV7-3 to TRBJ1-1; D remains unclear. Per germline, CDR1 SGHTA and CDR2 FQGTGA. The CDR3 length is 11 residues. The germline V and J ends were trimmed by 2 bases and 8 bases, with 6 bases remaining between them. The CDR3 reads CASSLALEAFF. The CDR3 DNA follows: TGTGCCAGCAGCTTAGCCCTAGAAGCTTTCTTT.

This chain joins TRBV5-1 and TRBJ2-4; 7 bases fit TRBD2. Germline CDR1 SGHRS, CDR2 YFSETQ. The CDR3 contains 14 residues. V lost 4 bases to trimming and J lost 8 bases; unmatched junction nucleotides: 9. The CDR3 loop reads CASSRREGTDIQYF. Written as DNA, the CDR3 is TGCGCCAGCAGCCGGAGGGAGGGAACTGACATTCAGTACTTC.

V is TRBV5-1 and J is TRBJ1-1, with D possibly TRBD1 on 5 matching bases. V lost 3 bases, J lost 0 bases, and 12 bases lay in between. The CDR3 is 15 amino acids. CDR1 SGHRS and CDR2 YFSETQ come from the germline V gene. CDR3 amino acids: CASSSDRGLNTEAFF. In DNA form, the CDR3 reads TGCGCCAGCAGCTCTGACCGGGGCCTGAACACTGAAGCTTTCTTT.

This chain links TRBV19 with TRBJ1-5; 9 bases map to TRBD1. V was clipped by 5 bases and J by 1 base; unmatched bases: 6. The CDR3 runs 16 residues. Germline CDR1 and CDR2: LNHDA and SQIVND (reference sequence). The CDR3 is CASSPQGAGSNQPQHF. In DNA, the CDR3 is TGTGCCAGTAGTCCACAGGGGGCTGGGAGCAATCAGCCCCAGCATTTT. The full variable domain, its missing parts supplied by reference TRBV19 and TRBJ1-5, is DGGITQSPKYLFRKEGQNVTLSCEQNLNHDAMYWYRQDPGQGLRLIYYSQIVNDFQKGDIAEGYSVSREKKESFPLTVTSAQKNPTAFYLCASSPQGAGSNQPQHFGDGTRLSIL.

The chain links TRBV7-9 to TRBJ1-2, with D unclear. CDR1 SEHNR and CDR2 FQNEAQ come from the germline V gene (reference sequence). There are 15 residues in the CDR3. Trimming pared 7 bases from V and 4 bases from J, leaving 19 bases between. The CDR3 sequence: CASIQTGSPSYGYTF. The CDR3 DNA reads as TGTGCCAGCATCCAAACGGGGTCCCCGTCCTATGGCTACACCTTC.

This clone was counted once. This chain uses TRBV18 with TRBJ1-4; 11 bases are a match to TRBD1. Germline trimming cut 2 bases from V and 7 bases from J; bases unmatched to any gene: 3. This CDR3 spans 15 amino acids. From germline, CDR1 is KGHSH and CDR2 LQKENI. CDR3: CASSPTGTGGEKLFF. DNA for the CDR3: TGTGCCAGCTCACCAACGGGGACAGGGGGTGAAAAACTGTTTTTT.

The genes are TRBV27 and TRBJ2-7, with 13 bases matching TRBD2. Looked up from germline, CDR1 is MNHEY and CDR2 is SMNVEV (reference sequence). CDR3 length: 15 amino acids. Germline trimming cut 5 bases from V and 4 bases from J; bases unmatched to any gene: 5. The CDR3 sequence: CASSTSGRAVYEQYF. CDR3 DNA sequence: TGTGCCAGCAGTACTAGCGGGAGGGCCGTATACGAGCAGTACTTC.